The clone carrying this T cell receptor (beta chain) was counted only a few times. This specimen belongs to a study of blood T cell repertoires in COVID-19. Overall study: The analysed material was cDNA or gDNA that came from T cells, B-cell-depleted T cells, or PBMCs.

Original handling: Reference gene primer amplification gave estimated nucleated cell counts. The table came from immunoSEQ multiplex PCR; TCRdb's copy has only in-frame clones and leaves some out. That table is the source of V, J and clone size, and D and trimming were worked out from the DNA. The sample yields some 250,000 clones, roughly 85% seen once. Trimming removed 1 base from V and 5 bases from J; junction bases left unmatched: 5. The CDR3 consists of 15 residues. Germline CDR1 and CDR2: SGHTA and FQGNSA. Sequenced input: PBMCs or T cells enriched from blood (not recorded which). This sequence joins TRBV7-2 and TRBJ2-7; 10 bases are a match to TRBD2. The receptor's source is a woman between 50 and 59 years old who had recovered from COVID-19. The CDR3 region is CASSLVAGGSNEQYF. CDR3 coding DNA: TGTGCCAGCAGCTTAGTAGCGGGAGGTTCCAACGAGCAGTACTTC. Variable domain in full (rest from reference TRBV7-2 and TRBJ2-7): GAGVSQSPSNKVTEKGKDVELRCDPISGHTALYWYRQSLGQGLEFLIYFQGNSAPDKSGLPSDRFSAERTGGSVSTLTIQRTQQEDSAVYLCASSLVAGGSNEQYFGPGTRLTVT.